This T cell receptor (beta chain) derives from a study of beta chain features in type 1 diabetes. Sequencing targeted expressed TCRB transcripts, as all isolated RNA had been reverse transcribed. Method: immunoSEQ multiplex PCR; TCRdb's copy keeps in-frame clones and lacks some. This sample has around 500,000 clones, with about 29% found just once. V shed 3 bases and J 1 base; nucleotides not matched to a gene: 1. Germline V CDR1 and CDR2: SGHVS, FQNEAQ. The CDR3 consists of 14 residues. This clone was counted between two and nine times. Other nucleotide sequences from this sample produce the same CDR3.

Sequenced material: naive CD4+ T cells from blood. V is TRBV7-8 and J is TRBJ2-7; 9 bases are shared with TRBD1. The sequence was obtained from a man aged 18-30 years in good health. The CDR3 region has the DNA TGTGCCAGCAGCTTGGACAGGGGATCCTACGAGCAGTACTTC. This codes for CASSLDRGSYEQYF.